This note documents a single TCR beta chain sequence. The sample comes from a study of blood T cell repertoires in COVID-19. The assay was immunoSEQ multiplex PCR, and TCRdb's table has in-frame clones only and misses some. The sample records around 200,000 clones, more than 75% being singletons. J was trimmed by 0 bases and V by 6 bases; bases with no gene match: 10. This CDR3 comprises 17 residues. CDR1 and CDR2 (germline): MDHEN, SYDVKM. The V gene is TRBV28, the J gene TRBJ2-7; 11 nucleotides match TRBD2. This sequence originates from a man between 18 and 35 years old with active or convalescent COVID-19. Sequencing was performed on peripheral blood. CDR3 coding DNA: TGTGCCAGCAGCTCGACCCTACTAGCGGGGGCCTCCTACGAGCAGTACGTC. It encodes CASSSTLLAGASYEQYV.